The 24 T cell receptor beta chains reported below all come from one sample, sequenced in a study of early T cells in non-severe SARS-CoV-2 infection. TCRdb independently ran MiXCR on the 5' RACE reads; one entry per CDR3 protein. The repertoire has fewer than 50,000 distinct CDR3 sequences, 3% to 4% of them found once; the top ten carry around 2.9%. Source material: whole blood. These receptors were obtained from an adult who was a healthcare worker with PCR-confirmed SARS-CoV-2 infection or an uninfected control (not recorded which).

This clonotype occurred many times. The chain is built from TRBV7-9 and TRBJ1-5; perhaps TRBD1 as D (5 bases). CDR1 is SEHNR, CDR2 FQNEAQ, per germline (reference sequence). V was trimmed by 1 base and J by 2 bases, leaving 9 bases between them. CDR3 length equals 15 residues. The CDR3 reads CASSLVGRGNQPQHF. The CDR3 coding sequence is TGTGCCAGCAGCTTAGTAGGCAGGGGCAATCAGCCCCAGCATTTT.

V gene TRBV7-8 combines with J gene TRBJ1-1, with 8 bases lining up with TRBD1. CDR3 length equals 15 residues. Trimming cost V 3 bases and J 5 bases; bases outside gene matches: 8. CDR1 and CDR2 (germline): SGHVS, FQNEAQ. Here the CDR3 reads CASSLFSTGVTEAFF. The CDR3 DNA is TGTGCCAGCAGCTTGTTCTCGACAGGGGTAACTGAAGCTTTCTTT.

This clonotype was detected many times. The chain carries TRBV5-6 and TRBJ1-6, with 7 bases matching TRBD1. From germline, CDR1 is SGHDT and CDR2 YYEEEE. The V segment lost 4 bases and the J segment 9 bases; nucleotides outside the gene matches: 10. The CDR3 is 15 amino acids. CDR3 nucleotide sequence: TGTGCCAGCAGCCCCCGGGTCGCAGGGGGTTCACCCCTCCACTTT. Translated: CASSPRVAGGSPLHF.

This clonotype was recorded many times. The chain links TRBV6-1 to TRBJ1-5; perhaps TRBD1 as D (6 bases). V was trimmed by 5 bases and J by 0 bases, leaving 14 bases between them. CDR1 and CDR2 from the germline V gene are MNHNS and SASEGT. This CDR3 comprises 16 residues. Written as DNA, the CDR3 is TGTGCCAGCAGTAAGCAAGGGGGTTATAGCAATCAGCCCCAGCATTTT. Translating it yields CASSKQGGYSNQPQHF.

This clonotype was found many times. The chain is built from TRBV6-5 and TRBJ1-6; maybe TRBD1 (6 bases). This CDR3 has 16 residues. Trimming stripped 6 bases from V and 10 bases from J, with 22 bases between. Per germline, CDR1 MNHEY and CDR2 SVGAGI. This CDR3 reads CASSPKSGVSGSPLHF. DNA of the CDR3: TGTGCCAGCAGCCCGAAGTCAGGGGTCTCTGGGTCACCCCTCCACTTT.

At least ten counts were recorded for this clonotype. Mismatch with germline at one junction end may stem from a read error. The chain couples TRBV20-1 to TRBJ1-2, with a possible D match to TRBD1 (6 bases). Germline loops: CDR1 DFQATT, CDR2 SNEGSKA (reference sequence). The CDR3 runs 13 residues. CDR3 sequence reads: CSARAYREGGYTF. DNA for the CDR3: TGCAGTGCCAGAGCCTACAGGGAAGGTGGCTACACCTTC.

At least ten counts were recorded for this clonotype. The rearrangement joins TRBV10-3 to TRBJ1-5; perhaps TRBD1 as D (5 bases). CDR3 length: 14 amino acids. Germline V lookup: CDR1 ENHRY, CDR2 SYGVKD. With 2 bases removed from V and 1 base from J, the gap between germline ends came to 6 bases. The CDR3 bases are TGTGCCATCAGTGAGGGGACCAGCAATCAGCCCCAGCATTTT. Protein sequence: CAISEGTSNQPQHF.

Many counts were recorded for this clonotype. The J gene is TRBJ2-1, the V gene TRBV11-2; 16 positions agree with TRBD2. Germline CDR1 and CDR2: SGHAT and FQNNGV. The CDR3 is made up of 17 amino acids. The junction had 3 bases not matched to a gene; V was cut back by 5 bases and J by 2 bases. CDR3 coding DNA: TGTGCCAGCAGCCTAGGGACTAGCGGGAGGGCCTACAATGAGCAGTTCTTC. Amino acids: CASSLGTSGRAYNEQFF.

There are many counts of this clonotype. V gene TRBV4-1 combines with J gene TRBJ2-7; a possible D gene is TRBD1 (5 bases). The CDR3 totals 13 residues. V was pared by 3 bases and J by 3 bases, with 9 bases between. In germline, CDR1 is MGHRA, CDR2 YSYEKL. DNA for the CDR3: TGCGCCAGCAGCCACTGGCAGGGCTACGAGCAGTACTTC. Translating it yields CASSHWQGYEQYF.

A remark on this clonotype: Without the conserved terminal phenylalanine or tryptophan, this CDR3 likely stems from a read error. CDR3 DNA: TGTGCCAGCAGTGAAATACTAGCCGACGGGGAGCTGTTTTCT. Translation: CASSEILADGELFS. This sequence joins TRBV6-1 and TRBJ2-2; D possibly corresponds to TRBD2 (6 bases). Germline-derived CDR1 and CDR2 are MNHNS and SASEGT. CDR3 length: 14 residues. V dropped 2 bases and J dropped 7 bases, with 11 bases sitting between them.

This clonotype was seen ten or more times. The chain has TRBV6-1 and TRBJ2-7, with 11 positions matching TRBD2. The CDR3 length is 17 residues. Germline CDR1 MNHNS, CDR2 SASEGT. V gave up 5 bases and J gave up 0 bases; unmatched junction bases: 9. CDR3 nucleotide sequence: TGTGCCAGCAGTACCGGGACTAGCGGCTTTACCTCCTACGAGCAGTACTTC. This encodes CASSTGTSGFTSYEQYF.

This clonotype was counted at least ten times. The V and J genes are TRBV4-2 and TRBJ1-4, with D perhaps TRBD1 (5 bases). Germline lookup yields CDR1 LGHNA and CDR2 YNFKEQ. Trimming took off 4 bases at V and 4 bases at J, with 16 bases between the two ends. The CDR3 covers 16 residues. DNA of the CDR3: TGTGCCAGCAGCCTCGGGAGGGGTCGTGGTAATGAAAAACTGTTTTTT. It yields the protein CASSLGRGRGNEKLFF.

This clonotype has a handful of counts. The V and J genes are TRBV20-1 and TRBJ1-3; D may be TRBD1 (6 bases). Trimming left V 5 bases short and J 0 bases short, with 11 bases between. This CDR3 has 14 amino acids. The germline CDR1 and CDR2 sequences are DFQATT and SNEGSKA (reference sequence). The CDR3 loop is CSASLGGSGNTIYF. The CDR3 DNA sequence: TGCAGTGCTTCCCTAGGGGGCTCTGGAAACACCATATATTTT.

Ten or more counts support this clonotype. The chain links TRBV7-9 to TRBJ2-1, with 16 bases lining up with TRBD2. Unmatched junction bases numbered 8, after V lost 1 base and J lost 14 bases. The germline gives CDR1 SEHNR, CDR2 FQNEAQ (reference sequence). There are 16 residues in the CDR3. The DNA for the CDR3 is TGTGCCAGCAGCTTAGGATCCGGGACTAGCGGGGGGGCCGAGTTCTTC. It is translated as CASSLGSGTSGGAEFF.

This clonotype turned up a few times. The gene calls are TRBV6-5 and TRBJ2-7; possibly TRBD2 for D (6 bases). V lost 5 bases and J lost 8, with 22 bases in between. Germline values: CDR1 MNHEY, CDR2 SVGAGI. The CDR3 extends over 15 amino acids. The CDR3 here is CASSDLQDGGSKQYF. The DNA of the CDR3 is TGTGCCAGCAGTGACCTTCAGGACGGGGGTTCCAAGCAGTACTTC.

On this clonotype: This clone may be a read error of a much larger clone one base away. The V and J genes are TRBV5-5 and TRBJ2-7; TRBD1 matches at 7 bases. CDR1 and CDR2 from the germline V gene are SGHKS and YYEKEE (reference sequence). The CDR3 loop spans 16 amino acids. Trimming removed 4 bases from V and 0 bases from J; junction bases left unmatched: 10. The CDR3 sequence: CASSQARTGDSYEQYF. The CDR3 bases are TGTGCCAGCAGCCAAGCCAGGACAGGCGACTCCTACGAGCAGTACTTC.

There are a few counts of this clonotype. The chain recombines TRBV11-2 with TRBJ1-5; D possibly corresponds to TRBD1 (5 bases). V lost 1 base, J lost 4 bases, and 8 bases lay in between. The V gene's germline CDR1 is SGHAT and CDR2 FQNNGV. The CDR3 has 14 amino acids. CDR3 sequence (DNA): TGTGCCAGCAGCTTAGGACAGAATAATCAGCCCCAGCATTTT. The encoded protein is CASSLGQNNQPQHF.

This clonotype has at least ten counts. The chain recombines TRBV29-1 with TRBJ2-1, with 8 bases that match TRBD1. J was trimmed by 3 bases and V by 0 bases; bases with no gene match: 7. The CDR3 has 16 residues. Germline V gives CDR1 SQVTM, CDR2 ANQGSEA. DNA of the CDR3: TGCAGCGTTGAAGATCTGGGGACAGGTGACTACAATGAGCAGTTCTTC. Its protein is CSVEDLGTGDYNEQFF.

The sample holds a few counts of this clonotype. V is TRBV6-2 or TRBV6-3 and J is TRBJ2-1; a possible D gene is TRBD1 (6 bases). V shed 2 bases and J shed 0 bases, with 8 bases lying between them. Germline CDR1 and CDR2: MNHEY and SVGEGT. The CDR3 runs to 15 residues. Written as DNA, the CDR3 is TGTGCCAGCAGTTACCGGGACACCTCCTACAATGAGCAGTTCTTC. Its translation: CASSYRDTSYNEQFF.

This clonotype was recorded at least ten times. The V and J genes are TRBV3-1 and TRBJ1-2; 9 bases align to TRBD1. This CDR3 comprises 15 residues. J was trimmed by 6 bases and V by 0 bases; bases with no gene match: 5. Germline CDR1 reads LGHDT; CDR2 reads YNNKEL (reference sequence). The CDR3 reads CASSQEGQGTDGYTF. In DNA form, the CDR3 reads TGTGCCAGCAGCCAAGAAGGACAGGGGACGGATGGCTACACCTTC.

This clonotype was detected many times. CDR3 coding DNA: TGTGCCAGCAGCCGAAACCGGGACAGGGACACCGGGGAGCTGTTTTTT. Its translation: CASSRNRDRDTGELFF. The J gene is TRBJ2-2, the V gene TRBV6-5; TRBD1 aligns across 9 bases. CDR1 and CDR2 from the germline V gene are MNHEY and SVGAGI. Germline trimming cut 6 bases from V and 3 bases from J; bases unmatched to any gene: 8. The CDR3 is 16 amino acids.

Ten or more counts support this clonotype. This chain connects TRBV11-2 to TRBJ2-5, with a possible D match to TRBD2 (6 bases). CDR1 and CDR2 from the germline V gene are SGHAT and FQNNGV. The CDR3 totals 15 residues. The germline V and J ends were trimmed by 5 bases and 2 bases, with 15 bases remaining between them. CDR3 loop: CASSPLAGIQETQYF. The CDR3 DNA is TGTGCCAGCAGCCCCCTTGCGGGGATACAAGAGACCCAGTACTTC.

At least ten counts were recorded for this clonotype. The DNA for the CDR3 is TGTGCCAGCAGTTTAAGGGGACAGGGGGTCTACGAGCAGTACTTC. Translated: CASSLRGQGVYEQYF. V and J are TRBV12-3 or TRBV12-4 and TRBJ2-7, with 11 bases lining up with TRBD1. The ends lost 2 bases at V and 3 bases at J; junction bases unmatched: 3. The CDR3 runs 15 residues.

At least ten counts were recorded for this clonotype. The chain joins TRBV20-1 to TRBJ2-3; a possible D gene is TRBD2 (6 bases). Trimming removed 1 base from V and 8 bases from J, with 10 bases in between. The CDR3 spans 12 residues. Germline assignment: CDR1 DFQATT and CDR2 SNEGSKA (reference sequence). The CDR3 is CSARVAGSTQYF. For the CDR3, the DNA is TGCAGTGCTAGAGTGGCGGGAAGTACGCAGTATTTT.